This T cell receptor (beta chain) is from a study of T cell responses to AZD1222 COVID-19 vaccine. Libraries were prepared by immunoSEQ multiplex PCR; TCRdb keeps only in-frame clonotypes and omits some of them. The table has about 31,000 clones, around 87% seen once. Whole-study findings and limits: Epitopes outside B.1.351 and B.1.1.7 mutated regions reportedly drew nearly half of spike TCRs.

Regarding this clone: What it recognizes is unknown.

It was second doses at about 4 or about 12 weeks that were pooled. The CDR3 has 14 residues. Germline values: CDR1 SGHTA, CDR2 FQGNSA. Trimming took 1 base from V and 4 from J, leaving 10 bases between them. V and J are TRBV7-2 and TRBJ1-2; D remains unclear. The TCR was taken from an adult who received the AZD1222 COVID-19 vaccine. Here the sequenced sample was peripheral blood, taken 28 days after the second AZD1222 dose. CDR3 loop: CASSLVGRLYGYTF. CDR3 nucleotide sequence: TGTGCCAGCAGCTTAGTCGGCAGACTCTATGGCTACACCTTC.